This TCR beta chain is from a study of T cell responses to AZD1222 COVID-19 vaccine (dated by TCRdb to about 2021). About the study as a whole: TCR sequencing covered 233 trial participants: 207 given two doses of AZD1222 and around 25 given two doses of MenACWY control vaccine. Enrollment into the trials was organized by age into subgroups of 18-55, 56-69 and 70-plus years, and those subgroups contained roughly 140, 27 and 60 TCR-sequenced participants, respectively.

The CDR3 regions of human TCRbeta chains were analyzed by immunosequencing. Turning to the authors' computational methods: TCRs in the repertoires were matched against a reference library of SARS-CoV-2-specific TCRs that had been generated with the MIRA antigen-specificity platform. Breadth was defined as the fraction of unique TCRs that were SARS-CoV-2-associated. Depth was defined as the fraction of total T cells that were SARS-CoV-2-associated. Each spike-specific TCR was assigned to its reactive spike region and to a CD4 or CD8 class using the MIRA data. Log10-transformed breadth and depth values were compared by one-way ANOVA with Sidak's multiple comparisons tests. Sourced from immuneACCESS, this table was stored by TCRdb with only in-frame sequences that have V and J called. A share of the clones is absent; for the studies checked, an unresolved V gene accounts for under half, and the remainder has no known explanation. That table is the source of V, J and clone size, and D and trimming were worked out from the DNA. In this sample the table shows approximately 150,000 clones, roughly nine tenths of which occur a single time. Under 4% of the sample belongs to the ten largest clones.

The time point label here, explained by the study, means: about 28 days (+/-7) after the second vaccine dose. AZD1222 recipients whose second dose came at about 4 weeks and those whose second dose came at about 12 weeks were combined into one group, since spike-specific TCR depth and breadth did not differ between the two schedules. Samples from vaccinated people were obtained from the UK trials COV001 and COV002, which included a single-blind randomized controlled phase 2/3 trial of AZD1222 (ChAdOx1 nCoV-19) in healthy adults. For TCRbeta chain sequencing, PBMC samples from trial participants were taken at day 0 and at day 28 after the second dose. On this clone: Its antigen has not been determined. Base-call qualities are not available, and no considerably larger clone is one nucleotide away.

From cysteine to phenylalanine, the CDR3 is 15 amino acids long. Left in the record is the CDR3 DNA by itself, 45 bases read in frame from the first base. In the germline V gene, CDR1 corresponds to MNHNS and CDR2 to SASEGT. Deletion took 3 bases off V and 4 bases off J, with a span of 12 bases between the germline ends. The research as a whole found: Epitopes outside the regions mutated in the B.1.351 and B.1.1.7 variants were reportedly recognized by nearly half of the unique spike-specific TCRs. Conclusions about previously exposed vaccinees are limited, since just a handful of AZD1222 recipients were seropositive for SARS-CoV-2 at baseline. Because no day 14 peak-response samples were available, repertoires were characterized only after the peak T cell response. The whole spike protein was spanned by vaccine-associated CD4 TCRs, and dominant responses were seen in regions 160-218 and 743-854. A significant rise in spike-specific TCR breadth and depth was observed after two AZD1222 doses relative to day 0 and relative to MenACWY recipients. Participants were mostly white British, with more females than males. The authors suggested clonal diversity may have been underestimated. The 56-69-year group was small, and its depth increase did not reach significance, likely because of low power.

The source of this sequence is an adult who received the AZD1222 COVID-19 vaccine. Sequencing used peripheral blood, obtained 28 days after the second AZD1222 dose. This chain is built from TRBV6-1 and TRBJ2-2; the D gene is possibly TRBD1, with 6 bases matching. The DNA sequence follows: TGTGCCAGCAGTGAGGTGGGACAACGCACCGGGGAGCTGTTTTTT. Its product reads: CASSEVGQRTGELFF.